This T cell receptor (beta chain) emerged from a study of CXCR3-negative and CXCR3-positive naive CD8 T cells. Findings of the study overall: It was found that naive subsets had comparable surface CD5, and TCR strength was inferred from TRB CDR3 properties. Memory CD8+ cells showed much lower diversity, while both naive subsets displayed comparably high diversity. Similar TRBV-TRBJ usage characterized naive CXCR3-negative and CXCR3-positive cells; memory cells differed.

All TRB cDNA libraries came from 5' RACE performed with UMI labels. TCRdb reprocessed the 5' RACE reads and keeps a single row for each CDR3 protein, giving no DNA. The specimen's table records approximately 58,000 distinct CDR3 sequences. Naive CD8+ T cells showed CD45RO-CCR7+CD27+CD95-. As for this clonotype: Its matching antigen is unknown.

This CDR3 is 13 amino acids long. Per germline, CDR1 SQVTM and CDR2 ANQGSEA. What was sequenced was naive CXCR3- CD8+ T cells from blood. Described subset: CD45RO-CCR7+CD27+CD95- naive CD8+ T cells lacking CXCR3 (TNR3-). V and J are TRBV29-1 and TRBJ2-7; TCRdb gives TRBD1 as the D gene, but with no DNA this cannot be confirmed. The sequence derives from a human donor in good health. Some clones in this sample may be carry-over from other donors' samples. This chain's CDR3 is CSVESGTVGEQYF.